These 10 T cell receptor beta chains share one sample of origin, sequenced in a study of blood T cell repertoires in COVID-19. Assay: immunoSEQ multiplex PCR; the TCRdb copy retains only in-frame clones and omits some. The repertoire holds 220,000 or so clones, with about four fifths as singletons. Sequencing input: peripheral blood. These receptor sequences come from a woman in her twenties or thirties who had recovered from COVID-19.

In DNA, the CDR3 is TGTGCCAGCAGCAAACGGGGTCGAGCGGGAGGGGGCACCGGGGAGCTGTTTTTT. The encoded protein is CASSKRGRAGGGTGELFF. The V and J genes are TRBV21-1 and TRBJ2-2; TRBD2 is taken as the D call from the table, unchecked against the DNA. TRBV21-1 is marked as a pseudogene. This CDR3 contains 18 residues.

This clone was picked up one time. V usage is TRBV28 and J usage is TRBJ1-6; 7 nucleotides line up with TRBD1. With V trimmed by 5 bases and J by 7 bases, 8 bases remained unmatched. The CDR3 contains 15 residues. Germline-derived CDR1 and CDR2 are MDHEN and SYDVKM. CDR3 nucleotide sequence: TGTGCCAGCAGTCCGTGGACAGGAGGCAATTCACCCCTCCACTTT. Translation gives CASSPWTGGNSPLHF.

The V and J genes are TRBV10-2 and TRBJ2-2, with no clear D. Trimming took 7 bases from V and 2 from J, leaving 26 bases between them. Germline values: CDR1 WSHSY, CDR2 SAAADI. The CDR3 runs to 19 residues. The CDR3 loop is CASMTFGWLAVSNTGELFF. The CDR3 DNA is TGCGCCAGCATGACCTTTGGCTGGCTGGCGGTATCAAACACCGGGGAGCTGTTTTTT.

The V and J genes are TRBV5-1 and TRBJ1-6; TRBD1 might be the D (6 bases). Trimming removed 0 bases from V and 7 bases from J, with 11 bases in between. This CDR3 has 15 residues. Germline values: CDR1 SGHRS, CDR2 YFSETQ. For the CDR3, the DNA is TGCGCCAGCAGCTTGGAGCCCCAGGGGAATTCACCCCTCCACTTT. Residues: CASSLEPQGNSPLHF.

The chain joins TRBV19 to TRBJ1-3; D gene unclear. V was pared by 4 bases and J by 4 bases, with 5 bases between. Germline loops: CDR1 LNHDA, CDR2 SQIVND (reference sequence). The CDR3 totals 12 residues. The CDR3 DNA follows: TGTGCCAGTAGTACCTTGGGAAACACCATATATTTT. This encodes CASSTLGNTIYF.

The chain couples TRBV4-2 to TRBJ1-2; 10 bases are a match to TRBD1. V shed 6 bases, J shed 2 bases, and the junction held 3 bases outside the gene matches. Germline assignment: CDR1 LGHNA and CDR2 YNFKEQ. The CDR3 sequence is 14 residues long. The CDR3 DNA sequence: TGTGCCAGCAGTCCGGGACAGGGGAACTATGGCTACACCTTC. It is translated as CASSPGQGNYGYTF.

This clone was seen repeatedly, ten times or more. The rearrangement links TRBV9 to TRBJ1-5; D gene ambiguous. Germline V gene lookup returns CDR1 SGDLS and CDR2 YYNGEE. This CDR3 spans 15 amino acids. The V gene lost 0 bases and the J gene lost 0 bases, with 7 bases spanning the gap. The CDR3 sequence: CASSVDEGSNQPQHF. The CDR3 bases are TGTGCCAGCAGCGTAGATGAGGGTAGCAATCAGCCCCAGCATTTT.

The chain couples TRBV11-1 to TRBJ1-4, with 8 bases aligning to TRBD1. V lost 5 bases to trimming and J lost 5 bases; unmatched junction nucleotides: 7. CDR3 length: 15 residues. Germline V gene data show CDR1 as SGHAT and CDR2 as FQDESV (reference sequence). The CDR3 bases are TGTGCCAGCAGCCACGGACAGGGCGAAAATGAAAAACTGTTTTTT. Amino acid sequence: CASSHGQGENEKLFF.

The CDR3 bases are TGTGCCAGCTCACCGAGGACAGGGAATGGGGAGACCCAGTACTTC. The encoded protein is CASSPRTGNGETQYF. The chain recombines TRBV18 with TRBJ2-5, with 8 nucleotides matching TRBD1. The CDR3 is made up of 15 amino acids. With 3 bases clipped from V and 5 bases from J, the junction kept 8 bases outside the gene matches. Germline loops: CDR1 KGHSH, CDR2 LQKENI.

This clone has just a few counts. The chain combines TRBV5-1 with TRBJ2-7; D not resolved. CDR3 length equals 13 residues. The germline V and J ends were trimmed by 2 bases and 3 bases, with 9 bases remaining between them. CDR1 SGHRS and CDR2 YFSETQ come from the germline V gene. The CDR3 loop is CASSFGSHYEQYF. CDR3 in DNA: TGCGCCAGCAGCTTCGGTAGCCACTACGAGCAGTACTTC.